This T cell receptor (beta chain) was captured by sequencing in a study of cytomegalovirus exposure and HLA in healthy donors. Study-level results: With later analysis, a missense DCLRE1C variant became linked to TCR beta V- and J-gene trimming. TCR beta sequences numbering around 15,000 were associated with HLA alleles at 0.05 false discovery rate in a later analysis.

Though probably carrying unrecorded immune exposures, donors were nominally healthy at sampling. Germline V gene data show CDR1 as SGHTA and CDR2 as FQGNSA. The CDR3 totals 10 residues. The V end was cut by 5 bases, the J end by 10 bases, with 6 bases between. Comments on this clone: Its specificity is unknown.

PCR used 60 Vbeta primers and 13 Jbeta primers. Authors' data handling: A follow-up analysis tallied about 80 million unique TCR beta chains, 8.5 million to 14 million shared. The data were produced by immunoSEQ multiplex PCR, yet TCRdb's version contains in-frame clones alone and is incomplete. Clone size and V and J calls were adopted from that table, with D and trimming inferred from the DNA. The repertoire holds approximately 200,000 clones, 70% to 80% seen once, with over 1.5% in the top ten. Sample: PBMCs. V usage is TRBV7-2 and J usage is TRBJ2-1; D not certain. The clonotype was recovered from a girl between 5 and 17 years old in good health and CMV-seropositive. CDR3 amino acids: CASSPQEQFF. CDR3 DNA: TGTGCCAGCAGCCCCCAAGAGCAGTTCTTC.